The TCR beta chain described here comes from a study of blood T cell repertoires in COVID-19. Whole-study context: Samples came from the United States, Italy and Spain, spanning acute and convalescent COVID-19. From T cells, B-cell-depleted T cells, or PBMCs came the material, which was cDNA or gDNA.

The V and J ends lost 4 bases and 5 bases respectively, with 17 bases between them. The CDR3 runs to 15 residues. CDR1 is MNHEY and CDR2 is SVGAGI in the germline V gene. Authors' processing steps: Amplification of reference gene primers was used by the study to estimate nucleated cell counts. TCRdb keeps only in-frame clones here, not all; method: immunoSEQ multiplex PCR. V and J calls and clone size come straight from that table; D and trimming were deduced from the DNA. The sample gives over 70,000 clones, 82% of which show up once; around 4.1% is in the top ten. This sequence joins TRBV6-5 and TRBJ1-2; D is ambiguous. This receptor was identified in an older woman with acute or convalescent COVID-19. Sequencing used peripheral blood. CDR3 DNA: TGTGCCAGCAGTTCAAGATCGGGTCCGCTATATGGCTACACCTTC. It translates to CASSSRSGPLYGYTF.